The T cell receptor beta chain described here comes from a study of OX40 agonist ivuxolimab in advanced cancers. Study information: Treatment of patients was with ivuxolimab, an agonistic anti-OX40 (CD134) antibody. Study findings and constraints: Among the lowest levels of clonal expansion were found in partial responders at 0.1-3.0 mg/kg. Among expanded peripheral T cells, antigen specificity went undetermined.

In the case of this clone: The antigen remains unidentified.

A history of autoimmune disease or systemic immunosuppression excluded patients. Sequencing was performed with immunoSEQ multiplex PCR; in TCRdb, only in-frame clones are kept and a portion is missing. The sample contains about 45,000 clones, roughly 90% of which appear only once. The CDR3 has 13 amino acids. Germline assignment: CDR1 MNHEY and CDR2 SMNVEV (reference sequence). Trimming stripped 7 bases from V and 3 bases from J, with 13 bases between. Here the sequenced sample was CD4+ or CD8+ T cells sorted from blood, taken in a trial of the OX40 agonist ivuxolimab. J is TRBJ2-7 and V is TRBV27; no definite D call. This TCR was sampled from an adult with an advanced solid tumor such as melanoma, head and neck, liver or kidney cancer. In nucleotides, the CDR3 is TGTGCCAGCACACCCCCCCTTTACTACGAGCAGTACTTC. The encoded protein is CASTPPLYYEQYF.